This T cell receptor beta chain was identified in a study of cytomegalovirus exposure and HLA in healthy donors. Turning to the study itself: A prior study identified 90 million to 120 million unique TCR beta sequences from about 180 million T cells. Whole-study findings and limits: A later analysis revealed that TCR association rates differed between HLA loci, peaking at DRB1 and bottoming out at HLA-C. Earlier analysis looked at TCR beta V segments, and most were productive about 90% or about 30% of the time. The listing of 150 to 200 TCR beta chains classed them as cytomegalovirus-associated.

About this clone itself: Antigen specificity is unknown.

The PCR made use of 60 Vbeta and 13 Jbeta primers. Sequenced by immunoSEQ multiplex PCR; TCRdb stores in-frame clones only, minus some. Counted here are some 120,000 clones, 79% occurring once; the ten biggest clones make up roughly 2%. Germline CDR1 SQVTM, CDR2 ANQGSEA. CDR3 length equals 13 residues. V lost 7 bases and J lost 3; bases outside the gene matches: 8. J is TRBJ1-2 and V is TRBV29-1; 7 nucleotides line up with TRBD1. The material sequenced was PBMCs. This receptor was taken from a man aged 18 to 29 in good health and CMV-seronegative. Here the CDR3 reads CSGIGQADYGYTF. The DNA of the CDR3 is TGCAGCGGAATAGGACAGGCCGACTATGGCTACACCTTC.